This TCR beta chain was identified in a study of cytomegalovirus exposure and HLA in healthy donors. CDR1 GTSNPN and CDR2 SVGIG come from the germline V gene (reference sequence). V was trimmed by 1 base and J by 2 bases, leaving 16 bases between them. The CDR3 extends over 16 amino acids. Sequencing was performed with immunoSEQ multiplex PCR; in TCRdb, only in-frame clones are kept and a portion is missing. The sample gives 100,000 to 150,000 clones, about 89% of which show up once; about 2% is in the top ten. Sequences were obtained from PBMCs. The receptor was derived from a young woman in good health and CMV-seronegative. The chain uses TRBV30 and TRBJ2-3; tentative D call: TRBD2 (6 bases). CDR3 coding DNA: TGTGCCTGGAGTGGGGGGGTGATGTCAATCACAGATACGCAGTATTTT. Protein: CAWSGGVMSITDTQYF.